Sequencing of this T cell receptor (beta chain) was carried out in a study of T cell responses to AZD1222 COVID-19 vaccine. Clones were sequenced by immunoSEQ multiplex PCR, and TCRdb holds only the in-frame ones, with some missing. Seen here are about 120,000 clones, over 70% observed once, and the top ten hold around 5.6%. After removal of 5 bases from V and 9 bases from J, the junction contained 16 bases not matched to a gene. The CDR3 runs to 16 residues. The V gene's germline CDR1 is SGHNT and CDR2 YENEEA. The clonotype comes from an adult in good health. The V and J genes are TRBV11-3 and TRBJ2-1, with 7 bases matching TRBD2. The specimen was peripheral blood, collected on day 0 of AZD1222 vaccination. The CDR3 sequence: CASSPTEGGFVSEQFF. In nucleotides, the CDR3 is TGTGCCAGCAGCCCCACGGAGGGAGGGTTCGTTAGTGAGCAGTTCTTC.